This TCR beta chain was retrieved from a study of blood T cell repertoires in COVID-19. Study-wide context: T cells, B-cell-depleted T cells, or PBMCs supplied cDNA or gDNA.

The protocol was immunoSEQ multiplex PCR, while the TCRdb copy is restricted to in-frame clones and leaves out a portion. In the table there are tens of thousands of clones, around 80% of which are singletons. A single count supports this clone. Material: peripheral blood. This clonotype originated in a woman aged 80 or over with acute or convalescent COVID-19.

The CDR3 coding sequence is TGTGCCAGTAAGACAGGGGGCGGTCCTAACTATGGCTACACCTTC. This sequence encodes CASKTGGGPNYGYTF. The gene calls are TRBV27 and TRBJ1-2; TRBD1 matches 10 bases. The CDR3 loop spans 15 amino acids. Germline CDR1 MNHEY, CDR2 SMNVEV (reference sequence). V trimming: 9 bases; J trimming: 0 bases; junction bases outside the gene matches: 7.